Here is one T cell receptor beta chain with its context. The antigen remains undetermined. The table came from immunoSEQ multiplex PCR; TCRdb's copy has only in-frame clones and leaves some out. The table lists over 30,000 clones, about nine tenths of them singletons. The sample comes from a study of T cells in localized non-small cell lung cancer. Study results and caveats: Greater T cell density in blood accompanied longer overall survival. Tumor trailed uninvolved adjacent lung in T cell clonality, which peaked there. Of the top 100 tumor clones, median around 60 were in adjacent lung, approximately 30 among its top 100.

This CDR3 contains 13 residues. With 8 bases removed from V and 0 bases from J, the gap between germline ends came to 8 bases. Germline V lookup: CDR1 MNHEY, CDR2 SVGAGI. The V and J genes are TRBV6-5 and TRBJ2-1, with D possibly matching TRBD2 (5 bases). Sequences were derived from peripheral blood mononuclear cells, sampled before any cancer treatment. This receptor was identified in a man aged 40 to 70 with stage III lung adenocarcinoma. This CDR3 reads CASRESSYNEQFF. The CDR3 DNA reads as TGTGCCAGCCGGGAATCCTCCTACAATGAGCAGTTCTTC.